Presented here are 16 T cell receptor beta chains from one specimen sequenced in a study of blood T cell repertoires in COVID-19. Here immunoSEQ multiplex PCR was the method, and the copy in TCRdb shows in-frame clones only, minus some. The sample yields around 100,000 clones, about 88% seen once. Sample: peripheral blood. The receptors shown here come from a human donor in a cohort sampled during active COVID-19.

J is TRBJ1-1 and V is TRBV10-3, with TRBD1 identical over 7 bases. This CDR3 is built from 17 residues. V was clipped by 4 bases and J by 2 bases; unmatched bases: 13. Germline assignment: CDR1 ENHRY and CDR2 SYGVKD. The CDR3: CAISAGQQSVQNTEAFF. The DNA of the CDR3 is TGTGCCATCAGTGCGGGACAGCAGTCGGTACAAAACACTGAAGCTTTCTTT.

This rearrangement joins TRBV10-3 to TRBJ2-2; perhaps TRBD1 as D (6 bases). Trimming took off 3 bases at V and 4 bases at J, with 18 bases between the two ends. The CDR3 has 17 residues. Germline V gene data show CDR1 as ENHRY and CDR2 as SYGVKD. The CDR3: CAISESLQGRTTGELFF. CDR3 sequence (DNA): TGTGCCATCAGTGAATCTTTACAGGGCCGTACCACCGGGGAGCTGTTTTTT.

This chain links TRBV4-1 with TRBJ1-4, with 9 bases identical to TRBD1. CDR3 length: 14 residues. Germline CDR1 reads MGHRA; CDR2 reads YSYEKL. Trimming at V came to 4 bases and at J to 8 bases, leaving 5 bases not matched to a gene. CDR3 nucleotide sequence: TGCGCCAGCAGCCCCGACAGGGGGTGGGAAAAACTGTTTTTT. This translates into CASSPDRGWEKLFF.

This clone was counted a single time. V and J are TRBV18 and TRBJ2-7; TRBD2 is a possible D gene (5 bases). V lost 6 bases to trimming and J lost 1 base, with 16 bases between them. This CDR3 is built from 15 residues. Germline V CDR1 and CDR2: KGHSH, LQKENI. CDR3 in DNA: TGTGCCAGCTCCCCCGCGGACCGGGAATCCTACGAGCAGTACTTC. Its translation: CASSPADRESYEQYF.

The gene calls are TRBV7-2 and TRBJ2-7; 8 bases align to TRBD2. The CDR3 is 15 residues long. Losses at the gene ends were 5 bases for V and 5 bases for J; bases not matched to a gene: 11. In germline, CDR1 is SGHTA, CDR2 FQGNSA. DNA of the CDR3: TGTGCCAGCAGCGACCCGAGCGGGAGAGGCGACGAGCAGTACTTC. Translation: CASSDPSGRGDEQYF.

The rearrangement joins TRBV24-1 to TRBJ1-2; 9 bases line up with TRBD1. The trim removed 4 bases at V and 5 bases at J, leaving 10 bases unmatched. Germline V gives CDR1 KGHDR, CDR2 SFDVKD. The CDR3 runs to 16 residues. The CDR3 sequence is CATSDQATGGPYGYTF. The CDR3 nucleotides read TGTGCCACCAGTGACCAGGCTACAGGGGGCCCTTATGGCTACACCTTC.

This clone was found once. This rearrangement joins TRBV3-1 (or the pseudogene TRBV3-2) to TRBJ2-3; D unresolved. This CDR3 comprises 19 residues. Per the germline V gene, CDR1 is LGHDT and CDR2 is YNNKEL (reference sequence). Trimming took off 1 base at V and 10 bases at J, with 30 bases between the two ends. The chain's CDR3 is CASSQGRHIPFIDSNSQYF. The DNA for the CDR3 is TGTGCCAGCAGCCAAGGGCGTCATATCCCCTTCATCGACTCCAACTCGCAGTATTTT.

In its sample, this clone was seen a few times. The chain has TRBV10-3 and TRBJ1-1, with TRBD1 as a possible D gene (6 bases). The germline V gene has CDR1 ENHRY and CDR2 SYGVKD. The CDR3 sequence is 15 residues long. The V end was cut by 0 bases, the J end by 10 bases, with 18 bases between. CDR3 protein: CAISESGDRGRGAFF. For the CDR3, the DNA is TGTGCCATCAGTGAGTCGGGGGACCGCGGCAGGGGAGCTTTCTTT.

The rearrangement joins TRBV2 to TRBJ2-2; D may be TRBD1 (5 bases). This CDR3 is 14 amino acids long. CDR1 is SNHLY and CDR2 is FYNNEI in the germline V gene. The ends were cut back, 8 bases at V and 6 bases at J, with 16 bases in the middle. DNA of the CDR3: TGTGCCAGCTCAGGGTCAGCCGCACCCGGGGAGCTGTTTTTT. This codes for CASSGSAAPGELFF.

The CDR3, as DNA: TGTGCCAGCAGCTTGGTATTCGGACAGAATTCACCCCTCCACTTT. Translating gives CASSLVFGQNSPLHF. The chain recombines TRBV5-4 with TRBJ1-6; D is perhaps TRBD1 (6 bases). Trimming cost V 0 bases and J 7 bases, with 11 bases left between them. This CDR3 has 15 amino acids. Germline V lookup: CDR1 SGHNT, CDR2 YYREEE (reference sequence).

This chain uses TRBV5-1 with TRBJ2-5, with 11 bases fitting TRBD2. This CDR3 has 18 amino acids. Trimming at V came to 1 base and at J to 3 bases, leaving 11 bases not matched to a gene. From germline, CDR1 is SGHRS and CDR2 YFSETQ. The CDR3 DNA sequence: TGCGCCAGCAGCTTGCGTATGACTAGCGGGATGTTGGAAGAGACCCAGTACTTC. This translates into CASSLRMTSGMLEETQYF. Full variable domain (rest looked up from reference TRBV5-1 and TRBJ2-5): KAGVTQTPRYLIKTRGQQVTLSCSPISGHRSVSWYQQTPGQGLQFLFEYFSETQRNKGNFPGRFSGRQFSNSRSEMNVSTLELGDSALYLCASSLRMTSGMLEETQYFGPGTRLLVL.

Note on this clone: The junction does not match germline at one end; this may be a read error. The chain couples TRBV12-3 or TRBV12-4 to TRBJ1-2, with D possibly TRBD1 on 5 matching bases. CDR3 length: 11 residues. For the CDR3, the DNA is TGTGCCAGCAGTGCAGGGTCCCAGGCCTTCTTC. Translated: CASSAGSQAFF.

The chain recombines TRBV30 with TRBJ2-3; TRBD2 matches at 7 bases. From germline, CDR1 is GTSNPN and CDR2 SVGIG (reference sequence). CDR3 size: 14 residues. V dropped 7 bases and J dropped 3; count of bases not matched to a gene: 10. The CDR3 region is CASMRGTITDTQYF. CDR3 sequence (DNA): TGTGCCTCGATGCGGGGGACTATAACAGATACGCAGTATTTT.

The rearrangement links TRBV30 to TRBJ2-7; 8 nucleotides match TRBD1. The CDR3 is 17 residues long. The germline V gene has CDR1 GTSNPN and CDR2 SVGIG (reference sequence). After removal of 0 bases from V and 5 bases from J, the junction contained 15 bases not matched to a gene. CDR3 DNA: TGTGCCTGGAGTGTAGGAGACAGGGGAAAACGAAGCGACGAGCAGTACTTC. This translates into CAWSVGDRGKRSDEQYF. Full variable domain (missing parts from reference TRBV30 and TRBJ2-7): SQTIHQWPATLVQPVGSPLSLECTVEGTSNPNLYWYRQAAGRGLQLLFYSVGIGQISSEVPQNLSASRPQDRQFILSSKKLLLSDSGFYLCAWSVGDRGKRSDEQYFGPGTRLTVT.

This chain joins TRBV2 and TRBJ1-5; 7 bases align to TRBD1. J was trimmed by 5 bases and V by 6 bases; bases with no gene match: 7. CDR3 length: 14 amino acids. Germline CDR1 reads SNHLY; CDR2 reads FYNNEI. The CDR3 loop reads CASRETGSHQPQHF. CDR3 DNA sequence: TGTGCCAGCAGAGAGACAGGGAGTCATCAGCCCCAGCATTTT.

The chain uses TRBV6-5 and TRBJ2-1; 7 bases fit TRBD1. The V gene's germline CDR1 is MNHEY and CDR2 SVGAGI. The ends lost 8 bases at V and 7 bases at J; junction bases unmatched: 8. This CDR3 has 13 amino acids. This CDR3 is CASEMTGLNEQFF. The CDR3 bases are TGTGCCAGCGAGATGACAGGGTTGAATGAGCAGTTCTTC.